These 24 T cell receptor beta chains were sequenced from one sample in a study of siplizumab effects on memory and regulatory T cells. TCRdb keeps only in-frame clones here, not all; method: immunoSEQ multiplex PCR. The sample has more than 90,000 clones, around 90% seen once. Sequencing used non-Treg CD4+ T cells sorted from blood. The receptors were gathered from a human donor in good health.

The CDR3 protein is CASSEDRNTEAFF. The CDR3 region has the DNA TGCGCCAGCAGTGAGGATCGGAACACTGAAGCTTTCTTT. The chain uses TRBV10-1 and TRBJ1-1, with D unclear. The CDR3 extends over 13 amino acids. CDR1 WNHNN and CDR2 SYGVQD come from the germline V gene (reference sequence). Trimming cost V 2 bases and J 1 base, with 5 bases left between them.

CDR3 in amino acids: CASSFKQGTDTQYF. The CDR3 DNA reads TGTGCCAGCAGCTTTAAGCAGGGAACAGATACGCAGTATTTT. V usage is TRBV7-9 and J usage is TRBJ2-3, with D maybe TRBD1 (5 bases). Trimming left V 3 bases short and J 3 bases short, with 10 bases between. Per the germline V gene, CDR1 is SEHNR and CDR2 is FQNEAQ (reference sequence). The CDR3 is 14 residues long.

This clone has only a few counts. The chain is built from TRBV7-2 and TRBJ2-3; D gene unclear. The CDR3 consists of 11 residues. V gave up 1 base and J gave up 5 bases, with 1 base separating them. Germline V gives CDR1 SGHTA, CDR2 FQGNSA. CDR3 region: CASSLVDTQYF. CDR3 sequence (DNA): TGTGCCAGCAGCTTAGTAGATACGCAGTATTTT.

The rearrangement joins TRBV6-5 to TRBJ2-3, with a tentative D call TRBD2 (7 bases). The CDR3 length is 13 residues. CDR1 is MNHEY, CDR2 SVGAGI, per germline. V dropped 7 bases and J dropped 5 bases, with 13 bases sitting between them. The CDR3 region is CASKRGGEDTQYF. In DNA form, the CDR3 reads TGTGCCAGCAAGAGGGGGGGAGAAGATACGCAGTATTTT.

The chain links TRBV6-5 to TRBJ1-5; a weak D match, TRBD1 (5 bases). Germline V CDR1 and CDR2: MNHEY, SVGAGI. The CDR3 is 13 amino acids. Deletions cut 8 bases from V and 4 bases from J, with 12 bases between. CDR3 nucleotide sequence: TGTGCCAGCCGCCTCAGGGATAATCAGCCCCAGCATTTT. Translation: CASRLRDNQPQHF.

The rearrangement uses TRBV19 and TRBJ1-2; weak D call: TRBD1 (6 bases). Germline V lookup: CDR1 LNHDA, CDR2 SQIVND (reference sequence). With 6 bases removed from V and 2 bases from J, the gap between germline ends came to 13 bases. This CDR3 contains 14 residues. As DNA, the CDR3 is TGTGCCAGTAGCTTGGACAGAAAGAACTATGGCTACACCTTC. It specifies CASSLDRKNYGYTF. The variable domain in full, with the rest retrieved from reference TRBV19 and TRBJ1-2, is DGGITQSPKYLFRKEGQNVTLSCEQNLNHDAMYWYRQDPGQGLRLIYYSQIVNDFQKGDIAEGYSVSREKKESFPLTVTSAQKNPTAFYLCASSLDRKNYGYTFGSGTRLTVV.

CDR3 sequence: CASTTTGTGNTIYF. The CDR3 DNA reads TGTGCCAGTACAACCACAGGGACTGGAAACACCATATATTTT. This chain uses TRBV19 with TRBJ1-3; tentatively, D is TRBD1 (6 bases). The CDR3 covers 14 residues. CDR1 and CDR2 (germline): LNHDA, SQIVND (reference sequence). V gave up 7 bases and J gave up 2 bases, with 12 bases separating them.

The chain has TRBV6-5 and TRBJ2-5, with 11 bases lining up with TRBD2. Germline V CDR1 and CDR2: MNHEY, SVGAGI. There are 15 residues in the CDR3. Losses at the gene ends were 6 bases for V and 2 bases for J; bases not matched to a gene: 5. CDR3 in amino acids: CASRRLAGTQETQYF. CDR3 in DNA: TGTGCCAGCAGACGACTAGCGGGAACGCAAGAGACCCAGTACTTC.

This clone was seen once. The chain is built from TRBV30 and TRBJ2-2; 9 bases fit TRBD2. CDR1 and CDR2 (germline): GTSNPN, SVGIG (reference sequence). The V and J ends lost 8 bases and 4 bases, in that order; junction bases with no gene match: 8. The length of the CDR3 is 14 residues. The CDR3 protein is CARDSGSGTGELFF. The CDR3, as DNA: TGTGCCAGAGATAGCGGGAGCGGCACCGGGGAGCTGTTTTTT.

This chain uses TRBV29-1 with TRBJ1-1, with D maybe TRBD1 (5 bases). V lost 4 bases and J lost 1, with 16 bases in between. CDR3 size: 15 residues. Germline CDR1 SQVTM, CDR2 ANQGSEA. The chain's CDR3 is CSVGQGLVKNTEAFF. The CDR3 DNA follows: TGCAGCGTTGGTCAGGGACTAGTCAAGAACACTGAAGCTTTCTTT.

The J gene is TRBJ2-2, the V gene TRBV7-2, with TRBD2 matching 9 bases. V lost 4 bases to trimming and J lost 4 bases; unmatched junction nucleotides: 1. The CDR3 consists of 14 residues. CDR1 is SGHTA, CDR2 FQGNSA, per germline. In DNA form, the CDR3 reads TGTGCCAGCAGCTCGGGACTAGCCACCGGGGAGCTGTTTTTT. Protein product: CASSSGLATGELFF.

The chain uses TRBV18 and TRBJ1-1, with TRBD1 matching 9 bases. Losses at the gene ends were 3 bases for V and 7 bases for J; bases not matched to a gene: 15. There are 17 residues in the CDR3. Germline V gene lookup returns CDR1 KGHSH and CDR2 LQKENI. The CDR3 here is CASSPTISGTGSVEAFF. The CDR3 DNA reads as TGTGCCAGCTCACCCACTATTTCCGGGACAGGGTCAGTTGAAGCTTTCTTT.

The table lists this clone with a count of one. The chain is built from TRBV12-5 and TRBJ2-7; D possibly uses TRBD1 or TRBD2 (5 bases each). The CDR3 consists of 14 residues. V gave up 3 bases and J gave up 0 bases, with 9 bases separating them. CDR1 LGHNT and CDR2 FRNRAP come from the germline V gene. This CDR3 is CASGFRDGSYEQYF. The CDR3 DNA follows: TGTGCTAGTGGTTTTCGGGACGGCTCCTACGAGCAGTACTTC.

This sequence joins TRBV5-4 and TRBJ2-7; 10 nucleotides line up with TRBD2. V lost 3 bases, J lost 6 bases, and 9 bases stayed unmatched. CDR1 is SGHNT and CDR2 is YYREEE in the germline V gene (reference sequence). CDR3 length equals 15 residues. The DNA for the CDR3 is TGTGCCAGCAGCTACGAACTAGCGGGATCCCCCGAGCAGTACTTC. Encoded protein: CASSYELAGSPEQYF.

The chain carries TRBV27 and TRBJ2-3, with TRBD1 matching over 8 bases. Germline V gene sequence: CDR1 MNHEY, CDR2 SMNVEV (reference sequence). The junction had 12 bases not matched to a gene; V was cut back by 4 bases and J by 3 bases. The CDR3 is 17 amino acids. The CDR3 DNA follows: TGTGCCAGCAGTTCGTACCGGGGACAGGTCCGAACAGATACGCAGTATTTT. Amino acid sequence: CASSSYRGQVRTDTQYF.

V gene TRBV5-1 combines with J gene TRBJ2-1; D is possibly TRBD1 (5 bases). The germline V gene encodes CDR1 SGHRS and CDR2 YFSETQ. This CDR3 is built from 14 residues. The ends were cut back, 7 bases at V and 4 bases at J, with 15 bases in the middle. This CDR3 reads CASCRQQAYNEQFF. In nucleotides, the CDR3 is TGCGCCAGCTGCCGACAGCAAGCTTACAATGAGCAGTTCTTC. Full variable domain (rest looked up from reference TRBV5-1 and TRBJ2-1): KAGVTQTPRYLIKTRGQQVTLSCSPISGHRSVSWYQQTPGQGLQFLFEYFSETQRNKGNFPGRFSGRQFSNSRSEMNVSTLELGDSALYLCASCRQQAYNEQFFGPGTRLTVL.

This chain joins TRBV7-9 and TRBJ2-7; 9 positions match TRBD1. The CDR3 extends over 14 amino acids. Losses at the gene ends were 3 bases for V and 1 base for J; bases not matched to a gene: 1. Germline V gives CDR1 SEHNR, CDR2 FQNEAQ (reference sequence). The CDR3 sequence is CASSLGTGSYEQYF. The CDR3, as DNA: TGTGCCAGCAGCTTGGGGACAGGGTCCTACGAGCAGTACTTC.

CDR3 nucleotide sequence: TGTGCCCACAGGGGGCGGGACTCCCCCCAAGAGACCCAGTACTTC. Translated, it gives CAHRGRDSPQETQYF. The genes are TRBV7-6 and TRBJ2-5; TRBD1 aligns across 9 bases. J lost 1 base, V lost 11 bases, and 11 bases had no gene match. Germline-derived CDR1 and CDR2 are SGHVS and FNYEAQ. The CDR3 is 15 residues long.

V is TRBV6-1 and J is TRBJ2-5; D possibly matches TRBD1 or TRBD2 (5 bases each). Germline V gives CDR1 MNHNS, CDR2 SASEGT. The CDR3 extends over 12 amino acids. V lost 9 bases and J lost 7, with 15 bases in between. The CDR3, as DNA: TGTGCCAGTAGGGACGGGTTGGTGACCCAGTACTTC. It encodes CASRDGLVTQYF.

V is TRBV7-9 and J is TRBJ1-5, with 9 bases lining up with TRBD1. V gave up 5 bases and J gave up 2 bases; unmatched junction bases: 7. Germline-derived CDR1 and CDR2 are SEHNR and FQNEAQ (reference sequence). The CDR3 spans 16 residues. The CDR3, as DNA: TGTGCCAGCAGCCCTCAGACAGGGGGGGGCAATCAGCCCCAGCATTTT. It encodes CASSPQTGGGNQPQHF.

The rearrangement joins TRBV7-9 to TRBJ1-1; D is ambiguous. The germline CDR1 and CDR2 sequences are SEHNR and FQNEAQ (reference sequence). The CDR3 consists of 15 residues. Between the trimmed V and J ends, which lost 3 bases and 0 bases, there was a span of 11 bases. CDR3 sequence (DNA): TGTGCCAGCAGCTTCCCCGGACTGTTGAACACTGAAGCTTTCTTT. Translating gives CASSFPGLLNTEAFF.

The genes are TRBV18 and TRBJ1-2, with D perhaps TRBD1 (6 bases). Germline assignment: CDR1 KGHSH and CDR2 LQKENI. This CDR3 spans 13 amino acids. Trimming stripped 2 bases from V and 5 bases from J, with 9 bases between. The CDR3 coding sequence is TGTGCCAGCTCACCAGGGGGCCCATATGGCTACACCTTC. It specifies CASSPGGPYGYTF.

This clone appeared a single time. The V and J genes are TRBV9 and TRBJ2-2; D perhaps matches TRBD2 (6 bases). The CDR3 sequence is 15 residues long. V was clipped by 2 bases and J by 5 bases, with 13 bases between them. CDR1 is SGDLS and CDR2 is YYNGEE in the germline V gene. CDR3 sequence (DNA): TGTGCCAGCAGCGTTAGCGGAGCTCTTACCGGGGAGCTGTTTTTT. It codes for CASSVSGALTGELFF.

In its sample, this clone was seen once. The gene calls are TRBV29-1 and TRBJ2-2, with TRBD2 as a possible D gene (6 bases). CDR3 length: 14 amino acids. Germline V CDR1 and CDR2: SQVTM, ANQGSEA. V lost 4 bases and J 3 bases, leaving 12 bases between the germline ends. CDR3 amino acids: CSVAVGGDTGELFF. CDR3 DNA: TGCAGCGTTGCTGTGGGAGGAGACACCGGGGAGCTGTTTTTT.